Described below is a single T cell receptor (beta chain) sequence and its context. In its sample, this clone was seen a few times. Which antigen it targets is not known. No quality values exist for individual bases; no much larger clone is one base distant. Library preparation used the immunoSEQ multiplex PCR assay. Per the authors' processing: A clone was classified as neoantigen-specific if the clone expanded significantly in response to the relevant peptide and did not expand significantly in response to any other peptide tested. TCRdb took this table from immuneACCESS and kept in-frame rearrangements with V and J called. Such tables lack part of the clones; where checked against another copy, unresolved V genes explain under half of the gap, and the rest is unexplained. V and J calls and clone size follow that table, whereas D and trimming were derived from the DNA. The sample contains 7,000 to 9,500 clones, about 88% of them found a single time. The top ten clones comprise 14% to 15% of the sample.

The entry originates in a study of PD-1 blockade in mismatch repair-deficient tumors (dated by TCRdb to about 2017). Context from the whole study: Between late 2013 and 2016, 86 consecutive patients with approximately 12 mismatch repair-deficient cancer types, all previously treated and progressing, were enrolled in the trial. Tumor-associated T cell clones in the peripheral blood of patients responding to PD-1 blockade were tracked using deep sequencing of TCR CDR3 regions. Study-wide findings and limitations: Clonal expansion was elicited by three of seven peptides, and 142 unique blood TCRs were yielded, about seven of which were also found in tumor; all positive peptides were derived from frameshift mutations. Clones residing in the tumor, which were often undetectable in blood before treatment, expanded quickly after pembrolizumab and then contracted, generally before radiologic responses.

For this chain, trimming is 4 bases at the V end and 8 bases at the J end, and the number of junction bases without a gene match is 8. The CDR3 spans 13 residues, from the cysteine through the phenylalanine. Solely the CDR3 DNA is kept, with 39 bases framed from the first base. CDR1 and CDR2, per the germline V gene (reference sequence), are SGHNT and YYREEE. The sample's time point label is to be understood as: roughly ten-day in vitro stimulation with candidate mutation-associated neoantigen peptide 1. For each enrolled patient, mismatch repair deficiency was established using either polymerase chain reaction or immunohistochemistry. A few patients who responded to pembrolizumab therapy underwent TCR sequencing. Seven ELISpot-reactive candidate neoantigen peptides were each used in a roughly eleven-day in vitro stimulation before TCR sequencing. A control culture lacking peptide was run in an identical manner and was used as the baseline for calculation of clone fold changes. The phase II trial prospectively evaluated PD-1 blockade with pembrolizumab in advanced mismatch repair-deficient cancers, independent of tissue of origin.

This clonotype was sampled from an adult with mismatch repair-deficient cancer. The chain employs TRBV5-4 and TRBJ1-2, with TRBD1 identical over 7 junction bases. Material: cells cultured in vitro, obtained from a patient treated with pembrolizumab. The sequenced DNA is TGTGCCAGCAGCCCAGGGGGTCTTATGGGCTACACCTTC. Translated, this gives CASSPGGLMGYTF.